This T cell receptor beta chain was obtained from a study of control samples from healthy donors and cancer patients. CDR3 length equals 14 residues. Trimming removed 6 bases at V and 4 bases at J, with 13 bases between. CDR1 and CDR2 from the germline V gene are SEHNR and FQNEAQ (reference sequence). Here immunoSEQ multiplex PCR was the method, and the copy in TCRdb shows in-frame clones only, minus some. The table includes roughly 150,000 clones, approximately 93% detected once. Sequenced: blood. This sequence was found in a man in his late teens or twenties in good health. The chain has TRBV7-9 and TRBJ1-5, with D unclear. The CDR3 sequence: CASRSDGLNQPQHF. For the CDR3, the DNA is TGTGCCAGCAGGTCGGACGGTCTGAATCAGCCCCAGCATTTT. The complete variable domain, with remaining parts taken from reference TRBV7-9 and TRBJ1-5, reads DTGVSQNPRHKITKRGQNVTFRCDPISEHNRLYWYRQTLGQGPEFLTYFQNEAQLEKSRLLSDRFSAERPKGSFSTLEIQRTEQGDSAMYLCASRSDGLNQPQHFGDGTRLSIL.